This T cell receptor (beta chain) originates from a study of PD-L1 blockade in urothelial cancer. For the study at large: Patients started atezolizumab around 2014, 1,200 mg intravenously every 3 weeks. Prior exposure to chemotherapy in patients amounted to 0 to 3 regimens received. Whole-study findings and limits: Durable benefit accompanied greater 3-week expansion of tumor-associated blood clones.

Profiling relied on immunoSEQ multiplex PCR, and the TCRdb table lists in-frame clones only, not all of them. The sample yields approximately 110,000 clones, about 85% seen once. In regard to this clone: What it binds is unknown.

Patients each gave 1 to 8 samples, pretreatment and on-treatment. The germline gives CDR1 LNHDA, CDR2 SQIVND (reference sequence). V was shortened by 8 bases and J by 0 bases, with 16 bases between the two germline ends. The CDR3 has 15 amino acids. The chain is built from TRBV19 and TRBJ1-1; TRBD1 might be the D (5 bases). The sequence was obtained from a man aged 50 to 59 with urothelial cancer. The sample in question was PBMCs, obtained around atezolizumab (anti-PD-L1) treatment. CDR3 loop: CASSPGRGMNTEAFF. CDR3 bases: TGTGCCAGTTCCCCGGGACGGGGGATGAACACTGAAGCTTTCTTT.